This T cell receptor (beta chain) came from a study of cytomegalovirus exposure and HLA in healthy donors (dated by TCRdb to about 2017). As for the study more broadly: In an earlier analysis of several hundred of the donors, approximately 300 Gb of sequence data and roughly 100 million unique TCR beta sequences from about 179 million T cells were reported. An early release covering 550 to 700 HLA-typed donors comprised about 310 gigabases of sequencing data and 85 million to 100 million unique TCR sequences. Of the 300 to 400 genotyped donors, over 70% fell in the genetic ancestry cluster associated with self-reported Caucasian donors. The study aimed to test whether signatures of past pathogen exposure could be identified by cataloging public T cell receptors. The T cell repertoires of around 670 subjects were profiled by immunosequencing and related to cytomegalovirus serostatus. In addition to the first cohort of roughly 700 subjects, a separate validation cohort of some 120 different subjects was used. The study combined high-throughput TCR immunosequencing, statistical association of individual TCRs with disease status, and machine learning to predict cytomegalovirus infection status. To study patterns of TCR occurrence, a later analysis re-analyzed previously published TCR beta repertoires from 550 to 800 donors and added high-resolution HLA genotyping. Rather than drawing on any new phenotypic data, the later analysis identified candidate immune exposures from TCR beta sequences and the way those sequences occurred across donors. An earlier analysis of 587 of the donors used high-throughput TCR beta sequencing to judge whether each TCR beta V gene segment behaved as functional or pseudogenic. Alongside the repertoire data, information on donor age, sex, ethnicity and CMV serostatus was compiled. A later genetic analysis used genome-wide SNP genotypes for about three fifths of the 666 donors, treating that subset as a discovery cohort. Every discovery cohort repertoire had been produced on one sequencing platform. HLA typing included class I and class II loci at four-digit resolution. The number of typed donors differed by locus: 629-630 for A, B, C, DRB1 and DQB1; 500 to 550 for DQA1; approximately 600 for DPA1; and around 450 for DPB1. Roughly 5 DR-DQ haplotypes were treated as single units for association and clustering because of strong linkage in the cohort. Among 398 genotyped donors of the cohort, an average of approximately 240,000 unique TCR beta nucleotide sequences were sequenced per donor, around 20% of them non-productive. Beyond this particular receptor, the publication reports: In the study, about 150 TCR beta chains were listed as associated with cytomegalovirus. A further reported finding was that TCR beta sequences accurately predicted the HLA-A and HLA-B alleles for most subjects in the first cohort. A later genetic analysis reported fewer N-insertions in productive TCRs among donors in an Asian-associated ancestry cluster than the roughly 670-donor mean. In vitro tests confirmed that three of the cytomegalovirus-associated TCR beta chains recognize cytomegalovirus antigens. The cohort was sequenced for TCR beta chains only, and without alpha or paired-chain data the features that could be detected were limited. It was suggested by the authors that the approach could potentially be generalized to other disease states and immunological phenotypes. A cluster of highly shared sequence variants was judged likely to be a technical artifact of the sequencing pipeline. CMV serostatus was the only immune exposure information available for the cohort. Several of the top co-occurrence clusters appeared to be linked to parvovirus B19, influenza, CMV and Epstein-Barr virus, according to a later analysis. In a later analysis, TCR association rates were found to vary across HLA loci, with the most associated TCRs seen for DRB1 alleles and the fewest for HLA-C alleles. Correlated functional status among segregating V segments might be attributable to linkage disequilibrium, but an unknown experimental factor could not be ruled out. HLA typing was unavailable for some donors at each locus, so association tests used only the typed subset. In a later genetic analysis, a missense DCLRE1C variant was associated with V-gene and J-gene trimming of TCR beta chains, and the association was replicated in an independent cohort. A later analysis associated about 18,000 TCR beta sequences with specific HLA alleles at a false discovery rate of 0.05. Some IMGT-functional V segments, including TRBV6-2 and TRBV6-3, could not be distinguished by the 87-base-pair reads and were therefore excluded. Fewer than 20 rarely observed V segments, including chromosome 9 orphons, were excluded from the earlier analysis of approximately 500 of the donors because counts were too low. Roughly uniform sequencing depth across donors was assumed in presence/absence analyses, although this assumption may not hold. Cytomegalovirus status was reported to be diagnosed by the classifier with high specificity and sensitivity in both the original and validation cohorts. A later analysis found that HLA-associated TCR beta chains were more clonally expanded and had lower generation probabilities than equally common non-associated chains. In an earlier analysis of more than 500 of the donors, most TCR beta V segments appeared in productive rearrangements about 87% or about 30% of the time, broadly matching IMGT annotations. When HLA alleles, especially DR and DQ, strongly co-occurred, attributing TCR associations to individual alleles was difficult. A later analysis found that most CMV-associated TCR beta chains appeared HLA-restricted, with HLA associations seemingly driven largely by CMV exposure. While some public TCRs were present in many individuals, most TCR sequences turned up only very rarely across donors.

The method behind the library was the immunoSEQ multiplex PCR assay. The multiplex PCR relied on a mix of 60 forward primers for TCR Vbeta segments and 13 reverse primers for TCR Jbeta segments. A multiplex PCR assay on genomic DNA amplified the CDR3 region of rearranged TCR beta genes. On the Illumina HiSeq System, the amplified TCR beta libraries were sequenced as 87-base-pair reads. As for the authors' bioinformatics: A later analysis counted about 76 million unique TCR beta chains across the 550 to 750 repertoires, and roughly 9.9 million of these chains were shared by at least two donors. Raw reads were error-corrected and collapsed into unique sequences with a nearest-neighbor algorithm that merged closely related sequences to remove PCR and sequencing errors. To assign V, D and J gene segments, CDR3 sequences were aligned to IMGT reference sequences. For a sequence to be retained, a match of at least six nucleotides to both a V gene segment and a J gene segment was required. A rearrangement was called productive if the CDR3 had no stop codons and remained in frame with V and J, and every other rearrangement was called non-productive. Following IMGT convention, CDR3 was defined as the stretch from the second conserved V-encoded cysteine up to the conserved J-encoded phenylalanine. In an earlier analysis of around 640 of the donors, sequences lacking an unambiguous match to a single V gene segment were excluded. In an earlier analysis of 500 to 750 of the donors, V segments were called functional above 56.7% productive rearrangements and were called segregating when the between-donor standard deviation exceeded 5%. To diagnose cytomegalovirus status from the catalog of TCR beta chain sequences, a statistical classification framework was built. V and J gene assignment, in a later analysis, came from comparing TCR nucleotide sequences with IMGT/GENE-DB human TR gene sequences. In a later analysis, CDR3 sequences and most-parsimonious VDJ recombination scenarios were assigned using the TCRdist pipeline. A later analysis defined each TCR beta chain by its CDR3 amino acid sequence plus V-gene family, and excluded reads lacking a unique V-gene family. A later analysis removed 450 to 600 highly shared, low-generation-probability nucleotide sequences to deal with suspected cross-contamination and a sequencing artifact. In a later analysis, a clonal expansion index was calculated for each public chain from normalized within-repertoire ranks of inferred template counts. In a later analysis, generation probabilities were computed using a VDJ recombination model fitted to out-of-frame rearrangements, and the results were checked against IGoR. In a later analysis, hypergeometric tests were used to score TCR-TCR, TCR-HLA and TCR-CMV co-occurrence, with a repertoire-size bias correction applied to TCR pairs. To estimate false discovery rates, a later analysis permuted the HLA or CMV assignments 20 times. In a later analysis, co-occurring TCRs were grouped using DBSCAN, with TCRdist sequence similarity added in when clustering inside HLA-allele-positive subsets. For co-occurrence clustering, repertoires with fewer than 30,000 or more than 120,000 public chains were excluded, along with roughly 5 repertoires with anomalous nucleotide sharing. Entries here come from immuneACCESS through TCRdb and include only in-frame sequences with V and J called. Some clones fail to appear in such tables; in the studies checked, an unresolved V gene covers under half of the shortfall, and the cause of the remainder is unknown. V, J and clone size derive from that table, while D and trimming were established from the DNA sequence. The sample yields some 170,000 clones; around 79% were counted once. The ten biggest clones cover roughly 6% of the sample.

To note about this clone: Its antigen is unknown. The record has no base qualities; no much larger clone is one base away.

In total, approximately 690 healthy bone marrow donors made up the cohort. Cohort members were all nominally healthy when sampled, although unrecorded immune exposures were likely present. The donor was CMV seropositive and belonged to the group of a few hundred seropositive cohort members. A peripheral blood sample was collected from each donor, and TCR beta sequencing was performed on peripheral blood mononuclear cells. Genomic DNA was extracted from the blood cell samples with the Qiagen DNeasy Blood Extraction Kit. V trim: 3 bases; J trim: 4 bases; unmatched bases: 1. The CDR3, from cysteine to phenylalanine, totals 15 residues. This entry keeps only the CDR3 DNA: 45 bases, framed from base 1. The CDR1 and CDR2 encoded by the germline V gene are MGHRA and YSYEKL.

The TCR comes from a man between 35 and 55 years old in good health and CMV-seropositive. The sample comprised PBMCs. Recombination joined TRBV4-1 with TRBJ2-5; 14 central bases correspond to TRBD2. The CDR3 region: CASSQGLAGVETQYF. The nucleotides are TGCGCCAGCAGCCAGGGACTAGCGGGAGTAGAGACCCAGTACTTC.